The clone carrying this TCR beta chain was observed a handful of times. Its antigen is not known. The data originate from a study of cytomegalovirus exposure and HLA in healthy donors. Study-level points and caveats: TCR association rates varied by HLA locus in a later analysis, with DRB1 highest and HLA-C lowest. Using the classifier, cytomegalovirus status was reportedly diagnosed with high specificity and sensitivity.

The ends lost 5 bases at V and 9 bases at J; junction bases unmatched: 19. This CDR3 is 18 amino acids long. Looked up from germline, CDR1 is SGHVS and CDR2 is FNYEAQ. Samples came from healthy bone marrow donors. 60 Vbeta and 13 Jbeta primers were used in PCR. Clones were read by immunoSEQ multiplex PCR, and TCRdb kept only the in-frame ones, dropping some. The sample gives 30,000 to 40,000 clones, 44% of which show up once; under 2% is in the top ten. Sample: PBMCs. The TCR comes from a woman aged 45 to 65 in good health and CMV-seronegative. The V and J genes are TRBV7-6 and TRBJ2-1, with 10 bases lining up with TRBD2. The CDR3 protein is CASSPASGRGLFRGEQFF. The CDR3 bases are TGTGCCAGCAGCCCCGCTAGCGGGAGAGGATTGTTTAGGGGTGAGCAGTTCTTC.